These 29 T cell receptor beta chains originate from one sample sequenced in a study of blood T cell repertoires in COVID-19. Here immunoSEQ multiplex PCR was the method, and the copy in TCRdb shows in-frame clones only, minus some. The table includes about 280,000 clones, around 85% detected once. The sequenced sample consisted of peripheral blood. Receptors originate from a man over 45 with active or convalescent COVID-19.

This clone was recorded only once. The rearrangement links TRBV7-2 to TRBJ1-1; TRBD1 matches 9 bases. The CDR3 spans 14 residues. Germline lookup yields CDR1 SGHTA and CDR2 FQGNSA. With V trimmed by 7 bases and J by 4 bases, 7 bases remained unmatched. The CDR3 DNA is TGTGCCAGCAAGGGCGGACAGGGGAGCACTGAAGCTTTCTTT. As protein: CASKGGQGSTEAFF.

The chain has TRBV15 and TRBJ2-7, with TRBD1 matching over 9 bases. The CDR3 has 15 residues. Losses at the gene ends were 3 bases for V and 2 bases for J; bases not matched to a gene: 5. In germline, CDR1 is LNHNV, CDR2 YYDKDF (reference sequence). This CDR3 reads CATSRRDREAYEQYF. As DNA, the CDR3 is TGTGCCACCAGCAGGAGGGACAGGGAAGCCTACGAGCAGTACTTC.

Only one count was recorded for this clone. The rearrangement links TRBV3-1 (or the pseudogene TRBV3-2) to TRBJ2-7; D gene ambiguous. CDR1 is LGHDT and CDR2 is YNNKEL in the germline V gene (reference sequence). V was clipped by 1 base and J by 7 bases, with 8 bases between them. The CDR3 extends over 12 amino acids. The chain's CDR3 is CASSQGPGEQYF. The CDR3 DNA sequence: TGTGCCAGCAGCCAAGGCCCGGGTGAGCAGTACTTC.

The chain links TRBV5-4 to TRBJ1-4; D might be TRBD1 (5 bases). The CDR3 totals 14 residues. In germline, CDR1 is SGHNT, CDR2 YYREEE (reference sequence). V dropped 4 bases and J dropped 6 bases, with 13 bases sitting between them. In DNA form, the CDR3 reads TGTGCCAGCAGCCCCCAGGGTTCTGATGAAAAACTGTTTTTT. Protein sequence: CASSPQGSDEKLFF.

This chain links TRBV18 with TRBJ1-2, with D maybe TRBD1 (6 bases). CDR3 length: 14 residues. Trimming took 3 bases from V and 2 from J, leaving 10 bases between them. CDR1 is KGHSH and CDR2 is LQKENI in the germline V gene. This CDR3 is CASSPGHLNYGYTF. The CDR3 nucleotides read TGTGCCAGCTCACCGGGACATTTAAACTATGGCTACACCTTC. The full variable domain, rest sourced from reference TRBV18 and TRBJ1-2, is NAGVMQNPRHLVRRRGQEARLRCSPMKGHSHVYWYRQLPEEGLKFMVYLQKENIIDESGMPKERFSAEFPKEGPSILRIQQVVRGDSAAYFCASSPGHLNYGYTFGSGTRLTVV.

The CDR3 is CASRFRGKFYGYTF. The CDR3 DNA is TGTGCCAGTAGGTTCAGGGGCAAGTTCTATGGCTACACCTTC. The chain uses TRBV19 and TRBJ1-2; tentatively, D is TRBD1 (6 bases). CDR1 and CDR2 (germline): LNHDA, SQIVND (reference sequence). Trimming took 6 bases from V and 4 from J, leaving 15 bases between them. The CDR3 contains 14 residues.

This chain connects TRBV18 to TRBJ1-3; 7 bases match TRBD1. With V trimmed by 4 bases and J by 0 bases, 6 bases remained unmatched. The germline V gene encodes CDR1 KGHSH and CDR2 LQKENI. The CDR3 consists of 16 residues. CDR3 sequence reads: CASSLGTGASGNTIYF. Here the CDR3 DNA reads TGTGCCAGCTCACTCGGAACAGGGGCCTCTGGAAACACCATATATTTT.

The J gene is TRBJ1-6, the V gene TRBV12-3 or TRBV12-4; possible D gene TRBD1, 5 bases. V lost 5 bases and J 7 bases, leaving 9 bases between the germline ends. CDR3 size: 13 residues. The chain's CDR3 is CASSQWGNSPLHF. The CDR3 DNA sequence: TGTGCCAGCAGTCAATGGGGCAATTCACCCCTCCACTTT.

This chain connects TRBV7-8 to TRBJ2-3; D is perhaps TRBD2 (5 bases). There are 14 residues in the CDR3. Per germline, CDR1 SGHVS and CDR2 FQNEAQ. V was cut by 4 bases and J by 12 bases, with 20 bases left in between. The CDR3 sequence is CASSSSSRASTQYF. In DNA form, the CDR3 reads TGTGCCAGCAGCTCCTCATCGAGGGCCTCCACCCAGTATTTT. Together with reference TRBV7-8 and TRBJ2-3, the CDR3 gives the full variable domain: GAGVSQSPRYKVAKRGQDVALRCDPISGHVSLFWYQQALGQGPEFLTYFQNEAQLDKSGLPSDRFFAERPEGSVSTLKIQRTQQEDSAVYLCASSSSSRASTQYFGPGTRLTVL.

In its sample, this clone was seen a few times. This chain joins TRBV11-2 and TRBJ2-5; TRBD1 agrees at 7 bases. The CDR3 sequence is 16 residues long. J gave up 3 bases and V 6 bases, and 13 bases lay outside the gene matches. Germline-derived CDR1 and CDR2 are SGHAT and FQNNGV. CDR3 region: CASRTNRGADKETQYF. CDR3 bases: TGTGCCAGCAGGACCAACAGGGGAGCCGACAAAGAGACCCAGTACTTC.

The chain recombines TRBV5-6 with TRBJ2-5, with D maybe TRBD2 (5 bases). Looked up from germline, CDR1 is SGHDT and CDR2 is YYEEEE. V was pared by 4 bases and J by 5 bases, with 12 bases between. The CDR3 sequence is 13 residues long. The CDR3 here is CASSRTPRETQYF. In DNA, the CDR3 is TGTGCCAGCAGCCGGACTCCGCGGGAGACCCAGTACTTC.

The rearrangement uses TRBV5-1 and TRBJ1-1, with D hard to call. V was pared by 2 bases and J by 8 bases, with 10 bases between. The germline V gene encodes CDR1 SGHRS and CDR2 YFSETQ. The CDR3 runs 12 residues. DNA of the CDR3: TGCGCCAGCAGCTTTTCGGAGGGAGAAGCTTTCTTT. Residues: CASSFSEGEAFF. Variable domain in full (rest from reference TRBV5-1 and TRBJ1-1): KAGVTQTPRYLIKTRGQQVTLSCSPISGHRSVSWYQQTPGQGLQFLFEYFSETQRNKGNFPGRFSGRQFSNSRSEMNVSTLELGDSALYLCASSFSEGEAFFGQGTRLTVV.

Remarks on this clone: Additional DNA sequences in this sample encode the identical CDR3. The CDR3 reads CASSEARGGSGYTF. DNA for the CDR3: TGTGCCAGCAGTGAAGCGCGAGGGGGCTCTGGCTACACCTTC. This chain uses TRBV2 with TRBJ1-2; 7 bases are shared with TRBD1. J was trimmed by 7 bases and V by 0 bases; bases with no gene match: 5. The CDR3 totals 14 residues. Per the germline V gene, CDR1 is SNHLY and CDR2 is FYNNEI.

The chain employs TRBV2 and TRBJ1-1; D call uncertain. Germline CDR1 and CDR2: SNHLY and FYNNEI. V was shortened by 4 bases and J by 0 bases, with 9 bases between the two germline ends. This CDR3 is built from 14 residues. DNA of the CDR3: TGTGCCAGCAGTGTGGGAGCGTTGAACACTGAAGCTTTCTTT. It yields the protein CASSVGALNTEAFF.

The rearrangement links TRBV6-2 or TRBV6-3 to TRBJ2-1; 8 nucleotides match TRBD2. V was clipped by 0 bases and J by 6 bases; unmatched bases: 4. CDR1 MNHEY and CDR2 SVGEGT come from the germline V gene. The CDR3 runs 15 residues. The CDR3 region has the DNA TGTGCCAGCAGTTACTCAGCGGGAGTACCCAATGAGCAGTTCTTC. Protein: CASSYSAGVPNEQFF.

The gene calls are TRBV30 and TRBJ2-5, with 11 positions matching TRBD2. The CDR3 runs to 19 residues. Trimming removed 3 bases from V and 0 bases from J; junction bases left unmatched: 15. Germline values: CDR1 GTSNPN, CDR2 SVGIG (reference sequence). Here the CDR3 reads CAWSPLLAGVPPYQETQYF. DNA of the CDR3: TGTGCCTGGAGCCCCCTACTAGCGGGAGTTCCCCCGTACCAAGAGACCCAGTACTTC.

The rearrangement joins TRBV5-4 to TRBJ2-1; D remains ambiguous. Germline lookup yields CDR1 SGHNT and CDR2 YYREEE (reference sequence). The V and J ends lost 4 bases and 4 bases respectively, with 15 bases between them. The CDR3 runs 15 residues. The chain's CDR3 is CASSPPELPYNEQFF. The CDR3 region has the DNA TGTGCCAGCAGCCCCCCGGAGCTACCGTACAATGAGCAGTTCTTC.

The chain has TRBV18 and TRBJ2-7; tentative D call: TRBD1 (5 bases). The germline V gene has CDR1 KGHSH and CDR2 LQKENI. The CDR3 has 14 residues. The ends were cut back, 0 bases at V and 6 bases at J, with 12 bases in the middle. The CDR3 here is CASSPPSRVGEQYF. DNA of the CDR3: TGTGCCAGCTCACCACCCAGCAGGGTGGGCGAGCAGTACTTC.

V and J are TRBV9 and TRBJ2-3; D possibly corresponds to TRBD2 (6 bases). The germline V gene encodes CDR1 SGDLS and CDR2 YYNGEE. CDR3 size: 16 residues. V lost 4 bases to trimming and J lost 0 bases, with 15 bases between them. DNA for the CDR3: TGTGCCAGCAGCCCCTATGGGAGCGGGAGCACAGATACGCAGTATTTT. Amino acids: CASSPYGSGSTDTQYF.

The CDR3 is CASSGARAPDTQYF. The CDR3 DNA sequence: TGCGCCAGCAGCGGCGCGCGGGCCCCGGATACGCAGTATTTT. This chain uses TRBV10-1 with TRBJ2-3; D might be TRBD2 (5 bases). Trimming cost V 6 bases and J 6 bases, with 16 bases left between them. CDR1 and CDR2 (germline): WNHNN, SYGVQD (reference sequence). The length of the CDR3 is 14 residues.

The rearrangement uses TRBV7-2 and TRBJ1-2; 7 bases are a match to TRBD1. The CDR3 loop spans 15 amino acids. Per germline, CDR1 SGHTA and CDR2 FQGNSA. V lost 5 bases to trimming and J lost 5 bases; unmatched junction nucleotides: 11. The CDR3: CASSPRGTDAYGYTF. The CDR3 DNA sequence: TGTGCCAGCAGCCCCCGCGGGACAGATGCTTATGGCTACACCTTC.

The chain joins TRBV3-1 (or the pseudogene TRBV3-2) to TRBJ2-7, with D unresolved. V was cut by 4 bases and J by 2 bases, with 9 bases left in between. The CDR3 has 13 residues. The germline gives CDR1 LGHDT, CDR2 YNNKEL (reference sequence). The CDR3 DNA follows: TGTGCCAGCAGCCTGGGCGAGACCTACGAGCAGTACTTC. It translates to CASSLGETYEQYF.

The rearrangement links TRBV10-3 to TRBJ2-3; TRBD1 is a possible D gene (5 bases). This CDR3 spans 14 amino acids. In germline, CDR1 is ENHRY, CDR2 SYGVKD. With 2 bases removed from V and 2 bases from J, the gap between germline ends came to 8 bases. CDR3 loop: CAISETGPTDTQYF. Written as DNA, the CDR3 is TGTGCCATCAGTGAGACAGGCCCCACAGATACGCAGTATTTT.

The V call is TRBV5-6, the J call TRBJ2-5, with 11 bases matching TRBD1. Germline V gene data show CDR1 as SGHDT and CDR2 as YYEEEE. V trimming: 2 bases; J trimming: 5 bases; junction bases outside the gene matches: 5. This CDR3 has 15 residues. In DNA form, the CDR3 reads TGTGCCAGCAGCTTCAGGACAGGGGGCATGGAGACCCAGTACTTC. It is translated as CASSFRTGGMETQYF. Full variable domain (outside the CDR3, taken from reference TRBV5-6 and TRBJ2-5): DAGVTQSPTHLIKTRGQQVTLRCSPKSGHDTVSWYQQALGQGPQFIFQYYEEEERQRGNFPDRFSGHQFPNYSSELNVNALLLGDSALYLCASSFRTGGMETQYFGPGTRLLVL.

The chain is built from TRBV4-1 and TRBJ2-1; 15 bases map to TRBD2. J lost 0 bases, V lost 0 bases, and 6 bases had no gene match. Per the germline V gene, CDR1 is MGHRA and CDR2 is YSYEKL. The CDR3 totals 20 residues. This CDR3 reads CASSQDDGLAGGSSYNEQFF. CDR3 sequence (DNA): TGCGCCAGCAGCCAAGATGACGGACTAGCGGGAGGGAGCTCCTACAATGAGCAGTTCTTC.

This chain joins TRBV6-6 and TRBJ1-2; 7 nucleotides match TRBD1. CDR1 MNHNY and CDR2 SVGAGI come from the germline V gene (reference sequence). The CDR3 covers 14 residues. With 5 bases clipped from V and 5 bases from J, the junction kept 8 bases outside the gene matches. DNA for the CDR3: TGTGCCAGCAGTCCCACAGGGGATTGGTATGGCTACACCTTC. Protein product: CASSPTGDWYGYTF.

The chain is built from TRBV6-6 and TRBJ2-7, with a possible D match to TRBD2 (5 bases). The germline gives CDR1 MNHNY, CDR2 SVGAGI (reference sequence). This CDR3 comprises 14 residues. The V end was cut by 2 bases, the J end by 5 bases, with 13 bases between. CDR3 sequence reads: CASSYSPTRNEQYF. The CDR3 nucleotides read TGTGCCAGCAGTTACAGCCCCACTAGAAACGAGCAGTACTTC.

The genes are TRBV7-9 and TRBJ1-2, with D possibly being TRBD1 (6 bases). Germline CDR1 SEHNR, CDR2 FQNEAQ (reference sequence). The CDR3 length is 12 residues. Trimming left V 4 bases short and J 4 bases short, with 7 bases between. The CDR3 spells CASSSDSYGYTF. In DNA, the CDR3 is TGTGCCAGCAGCTCGGACAGCTATGGCTACACCTTC.

The chain links TRBV6-6 to TRBJ1-1, with D tentatively TRBD1 (6 bases). The CDR3 sequence is 17 residues long. Trimming took 5 bases from V and 6 from J, leaving 25 bases between them. Germline CDR1 and CDR2: MNHNY and SVGAGI (reference sequence). The CDR3 DNA is TGTGCCAGCAGTCTGACAGGTGGGATGAGCAAACGCGCTGAAGCTTTCTTT. It yields the protein CASSLTGGMSKRAEAFF.